This T cell receptor beta chain was sequenced for a study of blood T cell repertoires in COVID-19. In the study overall: COVID-19 samples, acute and convalescent, were from the United States, Italy and Spain.

The CDR3 covers 16 residues. Germline V lookup: CDR1 MGHDK, CDR2 SYGVNS. V shed 4 bases and J 2 bases; nucleotides not matched to a gene: 7. Method: immunoSEQ multiplex PCR; TCRdb's copy keeps in-frame clones and lacks some. This sample has a few hundred thousand clones, with 65% to 85% found just once. The sequence came from an elderly woman with acute or convalescent COVID-19. The material sequenced was peripheral blood. The chain couples TRBV25-1 to TRBJ2-3; 9 bases align to TRBD2. The CDR3: CASSVATSGITDTQYF. CDR3 sequence (DNA): TGTGCCAGCAGTGTGGCGACTAGCGGTATCACAGATACGCAGTATTTT.